The rows below give T cell receptor beta chains drawn from one sample of a study of Tregs in tolerant kidney transplant recipients. TCRdb's copy holds only in-frame clones and misses some; the assay was immunoSEQ multiplex PCR. The data hold roughly 250,000 clones, with approximately 83% observed a single time. Sequenced material: CD4+ T cells from blood. These TCRs come from a human donor in good health. The CDR3 runs from the conserved cysteine through the conserved F or W. A D gene is named only where the DNA matches it firmly. Size is omitted from some rows. Given values are once, few, many or a class for expanded clones.

d_call: .
j_call: TRBJ1-3
v_call: TRBV9
clone_size: .
cdr3_aa: CASSVGGQSGNTIYF
cdr3_nt: TGTGCCAGCAGCGTAGGGGGACAATCCGGAAACACCATATATTTT

d_call: .
j_call: TRBJ1-5
v_call: TRBV11-2
clone_size: .
cdr3_aa: CASSPAGHQPQHF
cdr3_nt: TGTGCTAGCAGCCCGGCCGGCCATCAGCCCCAGCATTTT

d_call: .
j_call: TRBJ2-1
v_call: TRBV29-1
clone_size: few
cdr3_aa: CSVEVGWGYNEQFF
cdr3_nt: TGCAGCGTTGAGGTAGGGTGGGGGTACAATGAGCAGTTCTTC

d_call: .
j_call: TRBJ1-2
v_call: TRBV6-5
clone_size: .
cdr3_aa: CASSRGVSWNGYTF
cdr3_nt: TGTGCCAGCAGCCGGGGGGTATCGTGGAATGGCTACACCTTC

d_call: TRBD1
j_call: TRBJ1-5
v_call: TRBV13
clone_size: .
cdr3_aa: CASSLGMVRDRYQPQHF
cdr3_nt: TGTGCCAGCAGCTTAGGGATGGTTAGGGACAGATATCAGCCCCAGCATTTT

d_call: TRBD1
j_call: TRBJ2-2
v_call: TRBV7-3
clone_size: once
cdr3_aa: CASSSRGSSGELFF
cdr3_nt: TGTGCCAGCAGCTCCAGGGGGTCCTCCGGGGAGCTGTTTTTT

d_call: .
j_call: TRBJ2-2
v_call: TRBV4-2
clone_size: few
cdr3_aa: CASSQGRDIYTGELFF
cdr3_nt: TGTGCCAGCAGCCAAGGCCGGGACATTTACACCGGGGAGCTGTTTTTT

d_call: .
j_call: TRBJ2-7
v_call: TRBV6-1
clone_size: .
cdr3_aa: CASSRGPDSYEQYF
cdr3_nt: TGTGCCAGCAGTCGGGGGCCTGACTCCTACGAGCAGTACTTC

d_call: .
j_call: TRBJ1-1
v_call: TRBV12-5
clone_size: .
cdr3_aa: CANQENTEAFF
cdr3_nt: TGTGCAAATCAGGAGAACACTGAAGCTTTCTTT

d_call: .
j_call: TRBJ1-4
v_call: TRBV5-4
clone_size: once
cdr3_aa: CASSLPNEKLFF
cdr3_nt: TGTGCCAGCAGCTTGCCTAATGAAAAACTGTTTTTT

d_call: TRBD1
j_call: TRBJ1-1
v_call: TRBV7-9
clone_size: .
cdr3_aa: CASSLGQGITEAFF
cdr3_nt: TGTGCCAGCAGCTTAGGACAGGGGATAACTGAAGCTTTCTTT

d_call: TRBD2
j_call: TRBJ2-3
v_call: TRBV5-1
clone_size: .
cdr3_aa: CASSLDPTGTSGTDTQYF
cdr3_nt: TGCGCCAGCAGCTTGGACCCGACCGGGACTAGCGGCACAGATACGCAGTATTTT

d_call: .
j_call: TRBJ2-5
v_call: TRBV7-9
clone_size: .
cdr3_aa: CASSRGWAAEETQYF
cdr3_nt: TGTGCCAGCAGCCGGGGCTGGGCAGCTGAAGAGACCCAGTACTTC

d_call: TRBD1
j_call: TRBJ1-5
v_call: TRBV7-2
clone_size: .
cdr3_aa: CASSWTGLSNQPQHF
cdr3_nt: TGTGCCAGCAGCTGGACAGGGCTAAGCAATCAGCCCCAGCATTTT

d_call: .
j_call: TRBJ2-1
v_call: TRBV18
clone_size: .
cdr3_aa: CASSGDNYNEQFF
cdr3_nt: TGTGCCAGCTCAGGGGACAACTACAATGAGCAGTTCTTC

d_call: TRBD1
j_call: TRBJ1-1
v_call: TRBV18
clone_size: .
cdr3_aa: CASSPQGQLNTEAFF
cdr3_nt: TGTGCCAGCTCACCCCAGGGACAGTTGAACACTGAAGCTTTCTTT

d_call: .
j_call: TRBJ2-1
v_call: TRBV12-2
clone_size: few
cdr3_aa: CASRLEALAGRLSYNEQFF
cdr3_nt: TGTGCAAGTCGCTTAGAAGCCCTAGCGGGGCGCCTATCCTACAATGAGCAGTTCTTC

d_call: .
j_call: TRBJ1-1
v_call: TRBV6-5
clone_size: .
cdr3_aa: CASIQGPNTEAFF
cdr3_nt: TGTGCCAGCATACAGGGCCCGAACACTGAAGCTTTCTTT

d_call: .
j_call: TRBJ2-3
v_call: TRBV5-1
clone_size: .
cdr3_aa: CASSSGQRTQYF
cdr3_nt: TGCGCCAGCAGTTCCGGACAGAGAACGCAGTATTTT

d_call: .
j_call: TRBJ2-6
v_call: TRBV10-3
clone_size: .
cdr3_aa: CAISGPGGTGANVLTF
cdr3_nt: TGTGCCATCAGTGGCCCGGGTGGGACTGGGGCCAACGTCCTGACTTTC

d_call: .
j_call: TRBJ1-1
v_call: TRBV29-1
clone_size: .
cdr3_aa: CSVAPTPESEAFF
cdr3_nt: TGCAGCGTTGCCCCCACACCGGAGAGTGAAGCTTTCTTT

d_call: TRBD1
j_call: TRBJ1-2
v_call: TRBV29-1
clone_size: .
cdr3_aa: CSVVQGARGYTF
cdr3_nt: TGCAGCGTCGTACAGGGGGCCCGGGGCTACACCTTC